Here is one TCR beta chain with its context. Its specificity is not known. Rearranged V-D-J TRB sequences were amplified with a mixed TRB-A/B primer pool. MiXCR, applied by TCRdb to the multiplex PCR reads, yields one record per CDR3 protein. The sample holds under 800 distinct CDR3 sequences, approximately 25% seen once. This record comes from a study of T cell repertoires in aging, cancer and after chemotherapy. The template was genomic DNA from peripheral blood, not RNA. Findings and limits, study-wide: In each cancer cohort, median generation probability increased across chemotherapy, suggesting thymic output rebounded.

The sequence was collected from a human donor with a solid tumor. What was sequenced was blood.

The CDR3 region is CARRPRDRGGRAYEQYF. The CDR3 DNA follows: TGTGCCAGAAGACCACGGGACAGGGGGGGAAGAGCCTACGAGCAGTACTTC. The rearrangement joins TRBV6-5 to TRBJ2-7; the match to TRBD1 covers 11 bases. Germline CDR1 reads MNHEY; CDR2 reads SVGAGI. The V segment lost 9 bases and the J segment 2 bases; nucleotides outside the gene matches: 15. The CDR3 is made up of 17 amino acids.